Below, 3 T cell receptor beta chains from the same sample are listed, as sequenced in a study of cytomegalovirus exposure and HLA in healthy donors. A multiplex PCR was run with 60 Vbeta primers and 13 Jbeta primers. Repertoires were generated with immunoSEQ multiplex PCR, while TCRdb's copy carries only in-frame clones and drops some. Of 150,000 to 200,000 clones listed, around 86% are singletons. Sample: PBMCs. Every receptor here comes from a human donor in good health.

DNA of the CDR3: TGCGCCAGCAGCTTGGCGGGGAACTATGGCTACACCTTC. Translation gives CASSLAGNYGYTF. The chain carries TRBV5-1 and TRBJ1-2; the D is unclear. There are 13 residues in the CDR3. Germline CDR1 is SGHRS and CDR2 is YFSETQ. V lost 0 bases, J lost 2 bases, and 5 bases lay in between.

This chain uses TRBV5-6 with TRBJ2-3; 8 nucleotides agree with TRBD2. This CDR3 has 16 residues. V lost 3 bases, J lost 0 bases, and 6 bases stayed unmatched. CDR1 and CDR2 (germline): SGHDT, YYEEEE. CDR3: CASSSWAGGSTDTQYF. CDR3 nucleotides: TGTGCCAGCAGCTCTTGGGCGGGGGGTAGCACAGATACGCAGTATTTT.

J is TRBJ1-2 and V is TRBV29-1, with D possibly matching TRBD1 (6 bases). The CDR3 sequence is 14 residues long. Germline V lookup: CDR1 SQVTM, CDR2 ANQGSEA. V was trimmed by 4 bases and J by 2 bases, leaving 14 bases between them. Written as DNA, the CDR3 is TGCAGCGTTGTGGGCAGGGGTTTGAACTATGGCTACACCTTC. Amino acid sequence: CSVVGRGLNYGYTF.